One and the same sample provided the 14 T cell receptor beta chains below, sequenced in a study of cytomegalovirus exposure and HLA in healthy donors. The protocol was immunoSEQ multiplex PCR, while the TCRdb copy is restricted to in-frame clones and leaves out a portion. The sample lists under 200,000 clones, 91% occurring once. The sample comprised PBMCs. These receptors came from a woman younger than 35 in good health and CMV-seropositive.

This sequence joins TRBV6-5 and TRBJ2-3; 9 nucleotides agree with TRBD2. The CDR3 is 15 residues long. CDR1 and CDR2 from the germline V gene are MNHEY and SVGAGI. V lost 2 bases and J lost 6; bases outside the gene matches: 6. The CDR3 loop reads CASSYGVAGADTQYF. The CDR3 nucleotides read TGTGCCAGCAGTTACGGGGTAGCGGGGGCGGATACGCAGTATTTT.

This chain connects TRBV7-6 to TRBJ2-3; 7 bases match TRBD2. Germline CDR1 is SGHVS and CDR2 is FNYEAQ. V was pared by 1 base and J by 0 bases, with 1 base of the junction left unmatched. There are 15 residues in the CDR3. The CDR3 is CASSLGSGSTDTQYF. The CDR3 bases are TGTGCCAGCAGCTTAGGTAGCGGGAGCACAGATACGCAGTATTTT. The full variable domain, rest sourced from reference TRBV7-6 and TRBJ2-3, is GAGVSQSPRYKVTKRGQDVALRCDPISGHVSLYWYRQALGQGPEFLTYFNYEAQQDKSGLPNDRFSAERPEGSISTLTIQRTEQRDSAMYRCASSLGSGSTDTQYFGPGTRLTVL.

This chain links TRBV28 with TRBJ2-5; TRBD1 might be the D (5 bases). CDR1 is MDHEN, CDR2 SYDVKM, per germline. The CDR3 totals 13 residues. V lost 3 bases, J lost 2 bases, and 7 bases lay in between. CDR3 DNA sequence: TGTGCCAGCAGTTTGAAGGGGCAAGAGACCCAGTACTTC. Protein sequence: CASSLKGQETQYF. Combining the CDR3 with reference TRBV28 and TRBJ2-5 gives the whole variable domain DVKVTQSSRYLVKRTGEKVFLECVQDMDHENMFWYRQDPGLGLRLIYFSYDVKMKEKGDIPEGYSVSREKKERFSLILESASTNQTSMYLCASSLKGQETQYFGPGTRLLVL.

V and J are TRBV4-3 and TRBJ1-2, with 9 nucleotides matching TRBD1. The V segment lost 4 bases and the J segment 4 bases; nucleotides outside the gene matches: 13. The germline V gene encodes CDR1 LGHNA and CDR2 YSLEER. The CDR3 is made up of 17 amino acids. The CDR3 is CASSRGTGTRGGYGYTF. CDR3 coding DNA: TGCGCCAGCAGCCGCGGGACAGGGACTAGGGGAGGCTATGGCTACACCTTC.

This chain connects TRBV29-1 to TRBJ1-2; 9 bases match TRBD1. The ends lost 6 bases at V and 6 bases at J; junction bases unmatched: 11. The CDR3 has 14 amino acids. The germline CDR1 and CDR2 sequences are SQVTM and ANQGSEA. The DNA for the CDR3 is TGCAGCGTCAGCCCGGGACAGGGACTAGATGGCTACACCTTC. Its translation: CSVSPGQGLDGYTF.

V usage is TRBV5-1 and J usage is TRBJ1-3; the D gene is possibly TRBD1 (5 bases). The V end lost 1 base, the J end lost 10 bases, and 12 bases lay between the germline ends. The V gene's germline CDR1 is SGHRS and CDR2 YFSETQ. This CDR3 comprises 13 residues. CDR3 loop: CASSLQGLETIYF. The CDR3 DNA follows: TGCGCCAGCAGCTTGCAGGGCCTAGAGACCATATATTTT. The entire variable domain, with the rest obtained from reference TRBV5-1 and TRBJ1-3, is as follows: KAGVTQTPRYLIKTRGQQVTLSCSPISGHRSVSWYQQTPGQGLQFLFEYFSETQRNKGNFPGRFSGRQFSNSRSEMNVSTLELGDSALYLCASSLQGLETIYFGEGSWLTVV.

J is TRBJ2-7 and V is TRBV9; TRBD2 aligns across 8 bases. The V and J ends lost 0 bases and 2 bases, in that order; junction bases with no gene match: 1. Germline V gene lookup returns CDR1 SGDLS and CDR2 YYNGEE. The CDR3 sequence is 14 residues long. The CDR3: CASSVGREAYEQYF. CDR3 DNA: TGTGCCAGCAGCGTAGGGCGGGAGGCCTACGAGCAGTACTTC.

The chain links TRBV7-9 to TRBJ2-2, with 9 nucleotides matching TRBD1. The CDR3 consists of 16 residues. V lost 5 bases, J lost 6 bases, and 10 bases stayed unmatched. CDR1 SEHNR and CDR2 FQNEAQ come from the germline V gene (reference sequence). CDR3 nucleotides: TGTGCCAGCAGCCCCGGGACAGGGAGGCTAGCCGGGGAGCTGTTTTTT. Amino acids: CASSPGTGRLAGELFF.

The chain recombines TRBV19 with TRBJ2-1; 8 bases align to TRBD2. The CDR3 extends over 13 amino acids. The V gene's germline CDR1 is LNHDA and CDR2 SQIVND (reference sequence). V was clipped by 8 bases and J by 6 bases; unmatched bases: 6. CDR3 region: CASGLAGPNEQFF. CDR3 nucleotide sequence: TGTGCCAGTGGACTAGCCGGGCCCAATGAGCAGTTCTTC.

The rearrangement uses TRBV4-1 and TRBJ2-3; 9 positions match TRBD2. This CDR3 comprises 15 residues. Trimming cost V 5 bases and J 0 bases; bases outside gene matches: 3. Per the germline V gene, CDR1 is MGHRA and CDR2 is YSYEKL. For the CDR3, the DNA is TGCGCCAGCAGCTTTAGCGGGGGAAGCACAGATACGCAGTATTTT. Its translation is CASSFSGGSTDTQYF.

The rearrangement uses TRBV2 and TRBJ2-7, with 9 bases that match TRBD2. There are 16 residues in the CDR3. Germline V gene sequence: CDR1 SNHLY, CDR2 FYNNEI. V lost 6 bases, J lost 5 bases, and 14 bases stayed unmatched. The CDR3 spells CASSLVVAGGRNEQYF. As DNA, the CDR3 is TGTGCCAGCAGCTTAGTGGTGGCGGGAGGGAGGAACGAGCAGTACTTC.

The CDR3: CASRTGLAGVEEQFF. The CDR3 coding sequence is TGTGCCAGCAGGACCGGACTAGCGGGAGTTGAAGAGCAGTTCTTC. The rearrangement links TRBV14 to TRBJ2-1; 13 positions agree with TRBD2. This CDR3 is 15 amino acids long. V shed 6 bases and J 10 bases; nucleotides not matched to a gene: 9. Germline V gene lookup returns CDR1 SGHDN and CDR2 FVKESK.

The genes are TRBV19 and TRBJ1-2; TRBD1 aligns across 8 bases. CDR1 is LNHDA, CDR2 SQIVND, per germline (reference sequence). The CDR3 runs to 16 residues. J was trimmed by 1 base and V by 3 bases; bases with no gene match: 7. Here the CDR3 reads CASSIQPGGVNYGYTF. As DNA, the CDR3 is TGTGCCAGTAGTATCCAACCAGGGGGCGTTAACTATGGCTACACCTTC.

The J gene is TRBJ2-3, the V gene TRBV14, with 8 bases aligning to TRBD2. Germline CDR1 SGHDN, CDR2 FVKESK. V lost 0 bases to trimming and J lost 2 bases; unmatched junction nucleotides: 7. The CDR3 sequence is 17 residues long. CDR3 DNA: TGTGCCAGCAGCCAAGACGGGCGGGGGGTCCTCACAGATACGCAGTATTTT. Protein: CASSQDGRGVLTDTQYF.